The 16 T cell receptor beta chains reported below all come from one sample, sequenced in a study of CD8+ T cells in alopecia areata. Extracted RNA was reverse transcribed into cDNA, the sequencing template. Clones were read by immunoSEQ multiplex PCR, and TCRdb kept only the in-frame ones, dropping some. The sample lists under 250,000 clones, under 60% occurring once. Specified treatment: oral pan-JAK inhibitor, 5-10 mg twice daily. Sequenced here: CD4+ T cells sorted from blood, sampled at week 4, from a patient treated with tofacitinib. Receptors originate from a human donor with alopecia areata.

This clone was seen only a few times. The rearrangement uses TRBV29-1 and TRBJ2-2; D ambiguous. The CDR3 runs 13 residues. V gave up 4 bases and J gave up 1 base, with 7 bases separating them. Germline values: CDR1 SQVTM, CDR2 ANQGSEA. In DNA form, the CDR3 reads TGCAGCGTTGTACTCGGGAACACCGGGGAGCTGTTTTTT. This gives the protein CSVVLGNTGELFF.

The chain carries TRBV30 and TRBJ2-3; tentatively, D is TRBD1 or TRBD2 (6 bases each). Germline values: CDR1 GTSNPN, CDR2 SVGIG (reference sequence). The CDR3 has 16 residues. Between the trimmed V and J ends, which lost 0 bases and 0 bases, there was a span of 13 bases. CDR3 region: CAWSVRGRTSTDTQYF. Here the CDR3 DNA reads TGTGCCTGGAGTGTACGGGGGCGAACTAGCACAGATACGCAGTATTTT.

This CDR3 is CASSQDLTGPYGYTF. The CDR3 DNA sequence: TGTGCCAGCAGCCAAGATTTGACAGGTCCATATGGCTACACCTTC. V gene TRBV14 combines with J gene TRBJ1-2, with D possibly matching TRBD1 (6 bases). Trimming cost V 0 bases and J 5 bases, with 13 bases left between them. CDR1 and CDR2 from the germline V gene are SGHDN and FVKESK. The CDR3 loop spans 15 amino acids. Filled out from reference TRBV14 and TRBJ1-2, the complete variable domain reads EAGVTQFPSHSVIEKGQTVTLRCDPISGHDNLYWYRRVMGKEIKFLLHFVKESKQDESGMPNNRFLAERTGGTYSTLKVQPAELEDSGVYFCASSQDLTGPYGYTFGSGTRLTVV.

This clone occurred a few times. The sample carries other DNA sequences with the same CDR3. The gene calls are TRBV29-1 and TRBJ1-2; D may be TRBD1 (6 bases). The length of the CDR3 is 14 residues. V was cut by 4 bases and J by 0 bases, with 12 bases left in between. Germline CDR1 SQVTM, CDR2 ANQGSEA. CDR3 loop: CSVAGAGANYGYTF. DNA for the CDR3: TGCAGCGTTGCAGGGGCTGGGGCTAACTATGGCTACACCTTC.

This clone was detected only once. The identical CDR3 is also encoded by other nucleotide sequences in the sample. The rearrangement links TRBV30 to TRBJ1-5; a weak D match, TRBD1 (6 bases). Germline CDR1 is GTSNPN and CDR2 is SVGIG (reference sequence). The CDR3 sequence is 13 residues long. V lost 1 base to trimming and J lost 4 bases, with 8 bases between them. The CDR3 loop is CAWSATGNQPQHF. CDR3 coding DNA: TGTGCCTGGAGTGCCACAGGGAATCAGCCCCAGCATTTT.

Only a few counts were recorded for this clone. The chain couples TRBV7-2 to TRBJ1-1; possible D gene TRBD1, 5 bases. V lost 5 bases, J lost 4 bases, and 17 bases lay in between. CDR1 is SGHTA, CDR2 FQGNSA, per germline. The CDR3 has 15 amino acids. The CDR3 bases are TGTGCCAGCAGCCCCCGCAAGCCCGGGGCCACTGAAGCTTTCTTT. Protein sequence: CASSPRKPGATEAFF.

This clone turned up a few times. Distinct nucleotide sequences in the sample also encode this CDR3. The chain uses TRBV7-9 and TRBJ1-2, with 10 bases aligning to TRBD1. There are 15 residues in the CDR3. Germline V gene lookup returns CDR1 SEHNR and CDR2 FQNEAQ (reference sequence). Trimming took 5 bases from V and 5 from J; bases not matched to a gene: 8. In DNA form, the CDR3 reads TGTGCCAGCAGCACCCGACAGGGGGCAGGGTATGGCTACACCTTC. Amino acids: CASSTRQGAGYGYTF.

The chain recombines TRBV7-9 with TRBJ1-2; D is unresolved. CDR3 length equals 17 residues. The V end lost 2 bases, the J end lost 3 bases, and 19 bases lay between the germline ends. Germline CDR1 is SEHNR and CDR2 is FQNEAQ (reference sequence). In DNA form, the CDR3 reads TGTGCCAGCAGCTTACCCCCTTCAGGATTTGAGGACTATGGCTACACCTTC. Translated, it gives CASSLPPSGFEDYGYTF.

The chain employs TRBV28 and TRBJ1-5; 8 bases match TRBD1. V lost 7 bases to trimming and J lost 5 bases; unmatched junction nucleotides: 7. The germline gives CDR1 MDHEN, CDR2 SYDVKM. The CDR3 is 14 amino acids. Written as DNA, the CDR3 is TGTGCCAGCACCGACAGGGGTTTAGATCAGCCCCAGCATTTT. This translates into CASTDRGLDQPQHF. The full variable domain, rest sourced from reference TRBV28 and TRBJ1-5, is DVKVTQSSRYLVKRTGEKVFLECVQDMDHENMFWYRQDPGLGLRLIYFSYDVKMKEKGDIPEGYSVSREKKERFSLILESASTNQTSMYLCASTDRGLDQPQHFGDGTRLSIL.

This clone was seen once. The chain has TRBV5-1 and TRBJ2-7; D not certain. Germline V CDR1 and CDR2: SGHRS, YFSETQ. V was trimmed by 0 bases and J by 1 base, leaving 8 bases between them. CDR3 length equals 14 residues. This chain's CDR3 is CASSLAGGSYEQYF. In DNA form, the CDR3 reads TGCGCCAGCAGCTTGGCGGGCGGATCCTACGAGCAGTACTTC. The whole variable domain, remainder taken from reference TRBV5-1 and TRBJ2-7, is KAGVTQTPRYLIKTRGQQVTLSCSPISGHRSVSWYQQTPGQGLQFLFEYFSETQRNKGNFPGRFSGRQFSNSRSEMNVSTLELGDSALYLCASSLAGGSYEQYFGPGTRLTVT.

J is TRBJ1-1 and V is TRBV15, with D possibly matching TRBD1 (6 bases). There are 17 residues in the CDR3. The germline V and J ends were trimmed by 1 base and 0 bases, with 15 bases remaining between them. The V gene's germline CDR1 is LNHNV and CDR2 YYDKDF (reference sequence). This CDR3 reads CATSRGRRGHLNTEAFF. The CDR3 bases are TGTGCCACCAGCAGAGGAAGGAGGGGACACCTGAACACTGAAGCTTTCTTT.

The chain recombines TRBV29-1 with TRBJ2-3; D gene uncertain. The CDR3 loop spans 11 amino acids. Germline V gene data show CDR1 as SQVTM and CDR2 as ANQGSEA. Trimming left V 6 bases short and J 6 bases short, with 10 bases between. CDR3 coding DNA: TGCAGCGTCTCGCCTCACGATACGCAGTATTTT. Translation: CSVSPHDTQYF.

The V call is TRBV2, the J call TRBJ2-7; 9 bases align to TRBD1. The V segment lost 3 bases and the J segment 3 bases; nucleotides outside the gene matches: 3. Germline CDR1 and CDR2: SNHLY and FYNNEI. CDR3 length: 14 residues. The CDR3 here is CASSDRTGDYEQYF. The CDR3 DNA sequence: TGTGCCAGCAGTGATCGGACAGGGGACTACGAGCAGTACTTC.

The chain joins TRBV5-6 to TRBJ2-7; D is possibly TRBD2 (7 bases). Germline values: CDR1 SGHDT, CDR2 YYEEEE. Trimming took 1 base from V and 0 from J, leaving 17 bases between them. The CDR3 extends over 17 amino acids. CDR3 residues: CASSLSLGGGNSYEQYF. The CDR3 DNA reads TGTGCCAGCAGCTTGTCTTTAGGCGGGGGCAACTCCTACGAGCAGTACTTC.

This clone is a singleton in its sample. The J gene is TRBJ2-3, the V gene TRBV9; D is possibly TRBD1 (5 bases). The CDR3 has 16 residues. Trimming stripped 0 bases from V and 4 bases from J, with 15 bases between. The V gene's germline CDR1 is SGDLS and CDR2 YYNGEE. The CDR3 DNA follows: TGTGCCAGCAGCGTAGATGAGCAGGGTATTGCAGATACGCAGTATTTT. Translation gives CASSVDEQGIADTQYF.

To note about this clone: At the DNA level, this CDR3 is encoded by other sequences in the same sample as well. This chain links TRBV29-1 with TRBJ1-2, with 8 bases fitting TRBD1. Germline CDR1 reads SQVTM; CDR2 reads ANQGSEA. J gave up 5 bases and V 4 bases, and 0 bases lay outside the gene matches. This CDR3 comprises 11 residues. Here the CDR3 DNA reads TGCAGCGTTGGGACAGGGTATGGCTACACCTTC. It codes for CSVGTGYGYTF.